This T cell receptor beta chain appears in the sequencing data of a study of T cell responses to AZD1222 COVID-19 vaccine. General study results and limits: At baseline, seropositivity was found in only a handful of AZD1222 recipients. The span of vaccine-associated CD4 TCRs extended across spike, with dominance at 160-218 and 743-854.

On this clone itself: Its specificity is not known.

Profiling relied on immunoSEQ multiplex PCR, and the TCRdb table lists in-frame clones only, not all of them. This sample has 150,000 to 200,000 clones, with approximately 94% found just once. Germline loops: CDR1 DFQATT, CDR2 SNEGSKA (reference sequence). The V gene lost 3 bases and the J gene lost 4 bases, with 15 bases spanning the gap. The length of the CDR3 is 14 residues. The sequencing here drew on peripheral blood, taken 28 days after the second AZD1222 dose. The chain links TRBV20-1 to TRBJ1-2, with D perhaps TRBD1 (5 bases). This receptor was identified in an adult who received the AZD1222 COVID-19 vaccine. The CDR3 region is CSASRRVSFYGYTF. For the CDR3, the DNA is TGCAGTGCTAGTCGCAGGGTGTCCTTCTATGGCTACACCTTC.